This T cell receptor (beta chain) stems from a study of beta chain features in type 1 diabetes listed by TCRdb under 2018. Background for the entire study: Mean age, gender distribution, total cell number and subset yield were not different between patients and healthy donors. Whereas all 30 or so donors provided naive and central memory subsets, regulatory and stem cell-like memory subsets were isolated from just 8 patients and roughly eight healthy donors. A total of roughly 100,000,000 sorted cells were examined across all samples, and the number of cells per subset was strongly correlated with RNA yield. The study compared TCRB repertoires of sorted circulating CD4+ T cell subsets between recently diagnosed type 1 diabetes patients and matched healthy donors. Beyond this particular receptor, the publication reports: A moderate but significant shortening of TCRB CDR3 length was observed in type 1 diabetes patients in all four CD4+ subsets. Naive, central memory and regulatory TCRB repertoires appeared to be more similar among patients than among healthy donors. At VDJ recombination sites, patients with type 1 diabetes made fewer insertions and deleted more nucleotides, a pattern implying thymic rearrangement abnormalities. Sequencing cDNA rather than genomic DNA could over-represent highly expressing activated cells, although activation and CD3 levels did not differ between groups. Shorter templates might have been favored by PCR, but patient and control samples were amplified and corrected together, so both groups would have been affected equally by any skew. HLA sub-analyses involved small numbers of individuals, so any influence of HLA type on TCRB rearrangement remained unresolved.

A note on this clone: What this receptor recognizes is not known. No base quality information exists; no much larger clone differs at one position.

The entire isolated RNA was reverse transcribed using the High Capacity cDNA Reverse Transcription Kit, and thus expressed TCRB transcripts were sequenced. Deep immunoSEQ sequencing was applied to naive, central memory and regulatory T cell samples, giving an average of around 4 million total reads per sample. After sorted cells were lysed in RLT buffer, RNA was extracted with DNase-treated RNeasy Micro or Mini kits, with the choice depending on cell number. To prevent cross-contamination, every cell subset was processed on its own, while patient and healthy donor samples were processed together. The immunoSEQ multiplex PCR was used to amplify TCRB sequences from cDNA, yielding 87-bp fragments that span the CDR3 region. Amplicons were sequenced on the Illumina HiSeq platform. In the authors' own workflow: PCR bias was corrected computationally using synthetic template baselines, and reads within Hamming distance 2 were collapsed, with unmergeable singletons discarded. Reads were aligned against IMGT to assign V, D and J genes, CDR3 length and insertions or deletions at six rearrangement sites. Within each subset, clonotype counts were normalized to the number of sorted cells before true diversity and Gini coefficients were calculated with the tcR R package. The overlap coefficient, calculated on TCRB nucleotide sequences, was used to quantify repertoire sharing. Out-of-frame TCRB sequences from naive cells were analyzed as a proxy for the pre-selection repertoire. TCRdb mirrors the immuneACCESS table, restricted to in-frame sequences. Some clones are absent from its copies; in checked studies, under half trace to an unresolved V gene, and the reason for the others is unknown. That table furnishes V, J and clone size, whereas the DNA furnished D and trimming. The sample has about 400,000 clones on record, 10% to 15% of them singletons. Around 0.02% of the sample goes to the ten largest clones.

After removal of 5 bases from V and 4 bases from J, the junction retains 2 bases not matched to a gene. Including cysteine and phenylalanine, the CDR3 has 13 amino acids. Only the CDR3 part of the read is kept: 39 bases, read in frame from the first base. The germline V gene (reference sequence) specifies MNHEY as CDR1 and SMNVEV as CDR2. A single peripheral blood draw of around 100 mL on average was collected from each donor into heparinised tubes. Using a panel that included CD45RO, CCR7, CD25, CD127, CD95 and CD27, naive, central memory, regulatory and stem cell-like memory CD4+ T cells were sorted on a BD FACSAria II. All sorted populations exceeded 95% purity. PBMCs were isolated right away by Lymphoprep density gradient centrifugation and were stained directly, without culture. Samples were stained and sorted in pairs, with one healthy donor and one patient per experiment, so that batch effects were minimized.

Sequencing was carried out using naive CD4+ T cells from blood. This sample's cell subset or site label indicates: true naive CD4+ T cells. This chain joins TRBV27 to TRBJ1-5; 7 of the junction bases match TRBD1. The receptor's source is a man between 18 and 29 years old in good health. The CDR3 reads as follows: CASSDRENQPQHF. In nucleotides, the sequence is TGTGCCAGCAGTGACAGGGAAAATCAGCCCCAGCATTTT.